This T cell receptor beta chain was captured in a study of cytomegalovirus exposure and HLA in healthy donors. Study-wide points: Donor immune exposure was known only as CMV serostatus.

Regarding this clone: What it recognizes is unknown.

Germline V gene data show CDR1 as SGHDT and CDR2 as YYEEEE. Trimming pared 0 bases from V and 1 base from J, leaving 14 bases between. CDR3 length equals 16 residues. Vbeta (60) and Jbeta (13) primers were used in the PCR. The protocol was immunoSEQ multiplex PCR, while the TCRdb copy is restricted to in-frame clones and leaves out a portion. The data contain fewer than 150,000 clones, around 77% of them singletons. The gene calls are TRBV5-6 and TRBJ2-7; D not certain. This receptor was taken from a man aged 50-60 years in good health and CMV-seronegative. Input material: PBMCs. The CDR3 spells CASSLGQAKISYEQYF. DNA of the CDR3: TGTGCCAGCAGCTTGGGGCAGGCAAAAATTTCCTACGAGCAGTACTTC.